The sequence of this TCR beta chain was determined in a study of blood T cell repertoires in COVID-19. CDR1 is MNHEY and CDR2 is SMNVEV in the germline V gene (reference sequence). The CDR3 length is 8 residues, termini included. As to this clone: This is likely a read error, given that the CDR3 carries no conserved phenylalanine or tryptophan at its end. Because the CDR3's place on the DNA is in doubt, the DNA is left out and the CDR3 is given as listed by TCRdb.

Authors' analysis steps: Reference gene primers were amplified, and this amplification served to estimate nucleated cell counts. Data came from immunoSEQ multiplex PCR; TCRdb stores just in-frame clones and leaves some out. That table supplies the V and J calls and clone size; D and trimming were determined from the DNA. Here the sample spans around 270,000 clones, about 85% being singletons. Seattle cases were enrolled at active infection and followed longitudinally. The V call is TRBV27, the J call TRBJ2-7; TRBD2 is the table's D call, not checked against the DNA. The clonotype comes from a human donor with COVID-19, enrolled during active disease. The donor label of this sample is uncertain. The specimen sequenced was peripheral blood. The CDR3 reads CASRQLDG.